These T cell receptor beta chains were read from a single sample in a study of cytomegalovirus exposure and HLA in healthy donors. The repertoire was sequenced with immunoSEQ multiplex PCR; TCRdb's copy has only in-frame clones and lacks some. The repertoire holds around 160,000 clones, approximately 85% seen once, with roughly 9.3% in the top ten. Sequencing input: PBMCs. The receptors stem from a man aged 18 to 29 in good health and CMV-seropositive. CDR3s include the opening cysteine and the closing phenylalanine or tryptophan. The D gene is left open where the match is weak. Only some rows state a clone size, as once, few, many or a class for expanded clones.

TRBV30	-	-	TRBJ2-3	TGTGCCTCCCGGTGGCAGGGGACAGATACGCAGTATTTT	CASRWQGTDTQYF
TRBV7-8	-	-	TRBJ1-2	TGTGCCAGCACCCAGGGGAGAAACTATGGCTACACCTTC	CASTQGRNYGYTF
TRBV6-5	-	-	TRBJ1-1	TGTGCCAGCTGCAGGGCCTGGTGCACTGAAGCTTTCTTT	CASCRAWCTEAFF
TRBV29-1	-	-	TRBJ2-5	TGCAGCGTCGCCGACAAAAAAGAGACCCAGTACTTC	CSVADKKETQYF
TRBV30	-	once	TRBJ1-1	TGTGCCAGCCCAGGAAACACTGAAGCTTTCTTT	CASPGNTEAFF
TRBV19	TRBD1	-	TRBJ1-5	TGTGCCAGTAGTATCGGGGGACAGGGGGTAAATCAGCCCCAGCATTTT	CASSIGGQGVNQPQHF
TRBV10-1	TRBD1	-	TRBJ2-5	TGCGCCAGCAGTGAGTCGCAGGGGGCTCGGGAGACCCAGTACTTC	CASSESQGARETQYF
TRBV7-2	TRBD2	-	TRBJ2-1	TGTGCCAGCAGAAACAGCGGGAGCTCCTACAATGAGCAGTTCTTC	CASRNSGSSYNEQFF
TRBV4-3	-	-	TRBJ1-2	TGCGCCAGCAGCCAAGATCACGGGAGGGACTATGGCTACACCTTC	CASSQDHGRDYGYTF
TRBV6-6	-	-	TRBJ1-6	TGTGCCAGCAGTCCCCCGGGTATAGATTCACCCCTCCACTTT	CASSPPGIDSPLHF
TRBV7-9	TRBD1	few	TRBJ2-5	TGTGCCAGCAGCTTAGTGGGCTCGGGACAGGGCCAAGAGACCCAGTACTTC	CASSLVGSGQGQETQYF
TRBV4-1	TRBD2	-	TRBJ2-1	TGCGCCAGCAGCCAGACTAGCGGGGGGGCGGATGAGCAGTTCTTC	CASSQTSGGADEQFF
TRBV19	-	-	TRBJ1-1	TGTGCCAGTAGTATGGAGTCTCCCCCCAACACTGAAGCTTTCTTT	CASSMESPPNTEAFF
TRBV6-5	-	few	TRBJ1-5	TGTGCCAGCAGTTACTCGGGCATCAATCAGCCCCAGCATTTT	CASSYSGINQPQHF
TRBV7-9	TRBD2	-	TRBJ2-7	TGTGCCAGCAGCCGTCGACTACGGGGGGGGCAGTTGGGCGAGCAGTACTTC	CASSRRLRGGQLGEQYF
TRBV4-3	-	-	TRBJ1-3	TGCGCCAGCAGCCAAGACAGGTTATCTGGAAACACCATATATTTT	CASSQDRLSGNTIYF
TRBV6-5	TRBD2	once	TRBJ2-7	TGTGCCAGCACCCAAATAAGCGGGGCTTACGAGCAGTACTTC	CASTQISGAYEQYF
TRBV2	-	-	TRBJ2-7	TGTGCCAGCAGCGGAGACAGGACCTCCTACGAGCAGTACTTC	CASSGDRTSYEQYF
TRBV30	TRBD1	-	TRBJ1-6	TGTGCCTGGAATTTCGGGACAGGGAATTCACCCCTCCACTTT	CAWNFGTGNSPLHF
TRBV10-3	TRBD2	-	TRBJ2-2	TGTGCCATCAGTGGACCGGGGTGGACTAGCGGGCCCGAGGGCACCGGGGAGCTGTTTTTT	CAISGPGWTSGPEGTGELFF
TRBV18	-	-	TRBJ2-7	TGTGCCAGCTCGGCGGGTCTAGACTACGAGCAGTACTTC	CASSAGLDYEQYF
TRBV11-2	-	-	TRBJ1-1	TGTGCCAGCAGCTTAGTTGCGGGCCGCCGGAACACTGAAGCTTTCTTT	CASSLVAGRRNTEAFF
TRBV5-1	-	-	TRBJ2-5	TGCGCCAGCAGGAAAGGGGGGGGTCAAGAGACCCAGTACTTC	CASRKGGGQETQYF
TRBV9	TRBD1	-	TRBJ2-2	TGTGCCAGCAGCTTCCTGGGACAGATCACCGGGGAGCTGTTTTTT	CASSFLGQITGELFF
TRBV9	-	-	TRBJ2-3	TGTGCCAGCCAGCGTGGCGCCTCTAGCACAGATACGCAGTATTTT	CASQRGASSTDTQYF
TRBV10-3	TRBD1	-	TRBJ2-7	TGTGCCATCAGTGAAGCGACAGGGGAGCACGAGCAGTACTTC	CAISEATGEHEQYF
TRBV29-1	-	-	TRBJ1-2	TGCAGCGTTGAACTGGAGAGAGGGGAGGGCTATGGCTACACCTTC	CSVELERGEGYGYTF
TRBV4-1	-	-	TRBJ2-3	TGCGCCAGCAGCCAAGATCCCGCGGGATCTCCTCGGGATACGCAGTATTTT	CASSQDPAGSPRDTQYF
TRBV5-4	TRBD1	-	TRBJ1-4	TGTGCCAGCAGCTCAACCGGGACAGGGCGTGAAAAACTGTTTTTT	CASSSTGTGREKLFF
TRBV2	-	-	TRBJ1-1	TGTGCCAGCAGGAGGGGGACCGGGAACACTGAAGCTTTCTTT	CASRRGTGNTEAFF
TRBV6-5	TRBD2	-	TRBJ2-3	TGTGCCAGCAGTTACTCGATGGCGGGGGTGACAGATACGCAGTATTTT	CASSYSMAGVTDTQYF
TRBV16	TRBD1	once	TRBJ1-2	TGTGCCAGCAGCCAAGAGGTCAGGGGGAACTATGGCTACACCTTC	CASSQEVRGNYGYTF
TRBV12-5	-	-	TRBJ2-2	TGTGCTAGTGGTACGGGGTCCCTCCCCGGGGAGCTGTTTTTT	CASGTGSLPGELFF
TRBV5-1	TRBD1	-	TRBJ1-2	TGCGCCAGCAGCCCCAATCCGGGACAGGGGAACTATGGCTACACCTTC	CASSPNPGQGNYGYTF
TRBV7-9	TRBD1	few	TRBJ1-2	TGTGCCAGCAGCCTGGGACAGAACTATGGCTACACCTTC	CASSLGQNYGYTF
TRBV9	TRBD2	-	TRBJ2-5	TGTGCCAGCAGCGTAGAAGGAGGACTAGCTGGGACCCAGTACTTC	CASSVEGGLAGTQYF
TRBV7-2	-	-	TRBJ2-3	TGTGCCAGCAGCTCCCCACTAGGCATAGGTCGCTCAGATACGCAGTATTTT	CASSSPLGIGRSDTQYF
TRBV2	-	few	TRBJ1-2	TGTGCCAGCAGCCTTGGTGGACAGCCGGATTATGGCTACACCTTC	CASSLGGQPDYGYTF
TRBV19	-	-	TRBJ1-1	TGTGCCAGTAGTCCTCAGGGCGGTGAAGCTTTCTTT	CASSPQGGEAFF
TRBV9	-	-	TRBJ1-4	TGTGCCAGCAGCGATTCAGGGGCCCGGGAAAAACTGTTTTTT	CASSDSGAREKLFF
TRBV5-1	-	-	TRBJ1-1	TGCGCCAGCAGCCGGGAGAGTTCCGGGAACACTGAAGCTTTCTTT	CASSRESSGNTEAFF
TRBV2	-	few	TRBJ1-1	TGTGCCAGCGGGATCGGGGGTGGGGACACTGAAGCTTTCTTT	CASGIGGGDTEAFF
TRBV19	-	-	TRBJ1-5	TGTGCCAGTCTTATGGAGGGGGGGGTGTATAGCAATCAGCCCCAGCATTTT	CASLMEGGVYSNQPQHF
TRBV2	TRBD2	-	TRBJ2-1	TGTGCCAGCCTCTTAGCGGGGGGGCTGAGCGGGTACAATGAGCAGTTCTTC	CASLLAGGLSGYNEQFF
TRBV6-1	-	-	TRBJ1-5	TGTGCCAGCAGTGACAGGGAATTCAATCAGCCCCAGCATTTT	CASSDREFNQPQHF
TRBV7-2	-	-	TRBJ2-1	TGTGCCAGCAGCCCCCCCGGGTACGGGAACAATGAGCAGTTCTTC	CASSPPGYGNNEQFF
TRBV13	-	-	TRBJ2-6	TGTGCCAGCAGCCAGCAAAGGACAGAGGCCAACGTCCTGACTTTC	CASSQQRTEANVLTF
TRBV7-9	TRBD1	-	TRBJ2-3	TGTGCCAGCACCCCGGACAGGGGGAATGAGGATACGCAGTATTTT	CASTPDRGNEDTQYF
TRBV10-3	TRBD1	-	TRBJ2-7	TGTGCCACCTGGACAGGGAACTACGAGCAGTACTTC	CATWTGNYEQYF
TRBV5-4	-	-	TRBJ1-2	TGTGCCAGCAGCTCACGACAGGAGGCCCTATACCGCTATGGCTACACCTTC	CASSSRQEALYRYGYTF
TRBV11-2	TRBD1	-	TRBJ2-1	TGTGCCAGCAGCCTACTTTGGGGACAGGGGAATGAGCAGTTCTTC	CASSLLWGQGNEQFF
TRBV4-2	-	-	TRBJ2-7	TGTGCCAGCAGCCAAGGAGTATTGGCGGACGAGCAGTACTTC	CASSQGVLADEQYF
TRBV6-6	-	-	TRBJ1-1	TGTGCCAGCAGTTACCCTCAGGGGCCAAGGGCGGAAGCTTTCTTT	CASSYPQGPRAEAFF